These T cell receptor beta chains were read from a single sample in a study of blood T cell repertoires in COVID-19. The assay was immunoSEQ multiplex PCR, and TCRdb's table has in-frame clones only and misses some. The data show about 360,000 clones, with 65% to 85% seen just once and about 3% held by the top ten. The sample comprised peripheral blood. The source of these receptors is a man aged 30 to 39 with active or convalescent COVID-19. Each CDR3 is given with its conserved first and last residue. D genes are given only for firm matches. Rows may omit the clone size; those that give it use once, few, many or a size class.

clone size	J gene	D gene	V gene	CDR3 protein	CDR3 DNA
.	TRBJ1-1	.	TRBV7-9	CASSLGGQGTEAFF	TGTGCCAGCAGCTTGGGGGGTCAAGGCACTGAAGCTTTCTTT
.	TRBJ2-2	.	TRBV10-3	CAIKPTSAAPGELFF	TGTGCCATCAAACCAACTTCTGCGGCCCCCGGGGAGCTGTTTTTT
.	TRBJ2-7	TRBD2	TRBV7-3	CASSLTPISGGYEQYF	TGTGCCAGCAGCTTAACCCCGATTAGCGGGGGTTACGAGCAGTACTTC
.	TRBJ1-2	TRBD1	TRBV5-1	CASSWRGQGSGYTF	TGCGCCAGCAGCTGGAGGGGACAGGGTAGTGGCTACACCTTC
.	TRBJ1-2	.	TRBV11-2	CASSLGRSINYGYTF	TGTGCCAGCAGCTTAGGCAGGTCTATCAACTATGGCTACACCTTC
.	TRBJ2-7	.	TRBV7-2	CASSFSHSYEQYF	TGTGCCAGCAGCTTTTCGCACAGCTACGAGCAGTACTTC
.	TRBJ2-5	.	TRBV7-9	CASSSWMGATLVGETQYF	TGTGCCAGCAGCTCGTGGATGGGGGCCACCCTGGTCGGAGAGACCCAGTACTTC
.	TRBJ1-4	TRBD1	TRBV18	CASSLNRGQEKLFF	TGTGCCAGCTCACTGAACAGGGGACAGGAAAAACTGTTTTTT
.	TRBJ2-2	.	TRBV27	CASSLYRGGAGELFF	TGTGCCAGCAGTTTATACCGAGGTGGCGCCGGGGAGCTGTTTTTT
.	TRBJ2-7	.	TRBV30	CAWSSGASYEQYF	TGTGCCTGGAGTAGTGGAGCATCCTACGAGCAGTACTTC
.	TRBJ2-3	.	TRBV9	CASSVGVSTDTQYF	TGTGCCAGCAGCGTCGGGGTAAGCACAGATACGCAGTATTTT
.	TRBJ2-1	.	TRBV2	CASSEGTGKGNEQFF	TGTGCCAGCAGTGAGGGGACTGGTAAGGGCAATGAGCAGTTCTTC
.	TRBJ1-2	.	TRBV7-6	CASSVGKQGPHGYTF	TGTGCCAGCAGCGTAGGTAAGCAGGGTCCCCATGGCTACACCTTC
.	TRBJ2-1	.	TRBV3-1/TRBV3-2	CASSHPFDNEQFF	TGTGCCAGCAGCCACCCCTTTGACAATGAGCAGTTCTTC
.	TRBJ1-2	.	TRBV7-8	CASSSGTSGYTF	TGTGCCAGCAGCTCAGGAACCTCAGGCTACACCTTC
few	TRBJ2-2	TRBD2	TRBV9	CASSSRGGRAGELFF	TGTGCCAGCAGCTCCCGGGGGGGCCGTGCCGGGGAGCTGTTTTTT
.	TRBJ1-1	.	TRBV14	CASSLGVSGTEAFF	TGTGCCAGCAGCCTCGGGGTAAGTGGCACTGAAGCTTTCTTT
.	TRBJ2-6	.	TRBV19	CASRRPGLSGANVLTF	TGTGCCAGTAGGCGACCGGGACTCTCTGGGGCCAACGTCCTGACTTTC
.	TRBJ2-3	TRBD2	TRBV28	CASRSSGSTDTQYF	TGTGCCAGCAGATCTAGCGGTAGCACAGATACGCAGTATTTT
.	TRBJ1-2	.	TRBV5-1	CASSLGREDYGYTF	TGCGCCAGCAGCTTGGGCAGGGAGGACTATGGCTACACCTTC
many	TRBJ1-1	.	TRBV11-1	CASSKGLSREAFF	TGTGCCAGCAGCAAAGGACTATCCAGAGAAGCTTTCTTT
.	TRBJ2-5	TRBD1	TRBV6-6	CASTTTGGFAAQYF	TGTGCCAGCACCACGACAGGGGGGTTCGCGGCCCAGTACTTC
.	TRBJ2-5	TRBD2	TRBV27	CASSRDRTRGETQYF	TGTGCCAGCAGTAGAGATAGGACTAGAGGAGAGACCCAGTACTTC
.	TRBJ2-7	TRBD1	TRBV18	CASSPTGAHEQYF	TGTGCCAGCTCACCGACAGGGGCTCACGAGCAGTACTTC
.	TRBJ2-2	.	TRBV5-1	CASGRMSGELFF	TGCGCCAGCGGGAGAATGAGCGGGGAGCTGTTTTTT
once	TRBJ2-5	.	TRBV4-3	CASSQEGRTQYF	TGCGCCAGCAGCCAAGAGGGCCGAACCCAGTACTTC
.	TRBJ2-1	TRBD2	TRBV3-1/TRBV3-2	CASSPGLAGDNEQFF	TGTGCCAGCAGCCCCGGACTAGCGGGGGACAATGAGCAGTTCTTC
.	TRBJ2-7	TRBD1	TRBV28	CASRGQMEREYF	TGTGCCAGCAGGGGACAGATGGAGCGAGAATACTTC
.	TRBJ2-3	TRBD1	TRBV6-2/TRBV6-3	CASSSGQGAADTQYF	TGTGCCAGCAGTTCGGGACAGGGAGCGGCAGATACGCAGTATTTT
.	TRBJ1-4	.	TRBV19	CASSRGLVGEKLFF	TGTGCCAGTAGTCGCGGACTGGTAGGGGAAAAACTGTTTTTT
.	TRBJ2-5	.	TRBV3-1/TRBV3-2	CASSLGTFQETQYF	TGTGCCAGCAGCCTGGGGACTTTCCAAGAGACCCAGTACTTC
few	TRBJ2-5	TRBD2	TRBV5-1	CASSLGGRTSGQETQYF	TGCGCCAGCAGCTTGGGAGGCAGGACTAGCGGCCAAGAGACCCAGTACTTC
.	TRBJ2-6	TRBD1	TRBV7-6	CASSAPRTGGHGANVLTF	TGTGCCAGCAGCGCACCGCGGACAGGGGGTCATGGGGCCAACGTCCTGACTTTC
.	TRBJ2-1	TRBD2	TRBV10-3	CAISVGDGTSGNNEQFF	TGTGCCATCAGTGTTGGCGACGGGACTAGCGGAAACAATGAGCAGTTCTTC
.	TRBJ2-2	TRBD2	TRBV11-2	CASSSTSGRPGELFF	TGTGCCAGCAGCTCGACTAGCGGGAGGCCCGGGGAGCTGTTTTTT
.	TRBJ2-7	TRBD1	TRBV28	CASSHRSRGLEQYF	TGTGCCAGCAGCCATCGGAGCAGGGGGCTCGAGCAGTACTTC
.	TRBJ2-2	TRBD1	TRBV7-3	CASSLTVDRVEAGELFF	TGTGCCAGCAGCTTAACGGTGGACAGGGTGGAAGCCGGGGAGCTGTTTTTT
.	TRBJ2-1	.	TRBV6-5	CASRGGAYNEQFF	TGTGCCAGCCGGGGCGGGGCCTACAATGAGCAGTTCTTC
few	TRBJ1-4	.	TRBV18	CASSPGGNEKLFF	TGTGCCAGCTCACCAGGCGGTAATGAAAAACTGTTTTTT